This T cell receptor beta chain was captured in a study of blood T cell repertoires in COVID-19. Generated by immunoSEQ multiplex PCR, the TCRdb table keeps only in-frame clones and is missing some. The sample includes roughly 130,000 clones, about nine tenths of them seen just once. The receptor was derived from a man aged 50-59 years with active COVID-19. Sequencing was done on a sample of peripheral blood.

CDR3 amino acids: CAISPQAPSGANEQFF. The CDR3 DNA reads as TGTGCCATCAGCCCCCAAGCGCCGTCTGGGGCCAATGAGCAGTTCTTC. The chain joins TRBV10-3 to TRBJ2-1; a weak D match, TRBD1 (5 bases). CDR3 length: 16 amino acids. The V end was cut by 6 bases, the J end by 6 bases, with 21 bases between. The germline CDR1 and CDR2 sequences are ENHRY and SYGVKD.